The rows below give T cell receptor beta chains drawn from one sample of a study of cytomegalovirus exposure and HLA in healthy donors. Method: immunoSEQ multiplex PCR; TCRdb's copy keeps in-frame clones and lacks some. The top ten clones hold roughly 23% of a sample with some 110,000 clones, about four fifths of them seen once. The sequenced sample was PBMCs. The origin of the receptors is a man in his thirties or forties in good health and CMV-seropositive. The CDR3 runs from the conserved cysteine through the conserved F or W.

cdr3_length	v_call	j_call	cdr3_aa
14	TRBV5-1	TRBJ1-4	CASSITGPGEKLFF
13	TRBV18	TRBJ1-2	CASSPRSSYGYTF
12	TRBV5-6	TRBJ1-1	CASSSYNTEAFF
15	TRBV7-9	TRBJ2-1	CASSPGLNSYNEQFF
13	TRBV4-1	TRBJ2-5	CASSRLLQETQYF
15	TRBV19	TRBJ2-2	CASSISRVDTGELFF
14	TRBV30	TRBJ2-5	CAWSVQGGLETQYF
14	TRBV7-9	TRBJ1-1	CASSSPDRVSEAFF
15	TRBV18	TRBJ2-5	CASSPGRAVQETQYF
16	TRBV28	TRBJ2-5	CASSLGIGESQETQYF
14	TRBV5-1	TRBJ1-1	CASSLTGLNTEAFF
13	TRBV6-5	TRBJ1-4	CASRPGQDEKLFF
14	TRBV15	TRBJ1-1	CATSRGTGFTEAFF
14	TRBV5-5	TRBJ2-1	CASSFTGAYNEQFF
16	TRBV5-1	TRBJ2-2	CASSANSGGPTGELFF
15	TRBV6-5	TRBJ2-2	CASSFGGARTGELFF
14	TRBV4-2	TRBJ2-3	CASSFGGRTDTQYF
17	TRBV15	TRBJ2-1	CATNQPLGLAGGNEQFF
14	TRBV7-2	TRBJ2-3	CASSFDPPTGTQYF
17	TRBV5-1	TRBJ2-6	CASSFGTGSSGANVLTF
15	TRBV5-1	TRBJ1-6	CASSFSGGGNSPLHF
15	TRBV11-3	TRBJ2-1	CATAPLGLAGPEQFF
16	TRBV5-6	TRBJ2-2	CASSLAGAELTGELFF
15	TRBV7-9	TRBJ1-4	CASSLETDGHEKLFF
13	TRBV5-1	TRBJ1-2	CASSYGTGDGYTF
13	TRBV10-1	TRBJ1-5	CASSATGDQPQHF